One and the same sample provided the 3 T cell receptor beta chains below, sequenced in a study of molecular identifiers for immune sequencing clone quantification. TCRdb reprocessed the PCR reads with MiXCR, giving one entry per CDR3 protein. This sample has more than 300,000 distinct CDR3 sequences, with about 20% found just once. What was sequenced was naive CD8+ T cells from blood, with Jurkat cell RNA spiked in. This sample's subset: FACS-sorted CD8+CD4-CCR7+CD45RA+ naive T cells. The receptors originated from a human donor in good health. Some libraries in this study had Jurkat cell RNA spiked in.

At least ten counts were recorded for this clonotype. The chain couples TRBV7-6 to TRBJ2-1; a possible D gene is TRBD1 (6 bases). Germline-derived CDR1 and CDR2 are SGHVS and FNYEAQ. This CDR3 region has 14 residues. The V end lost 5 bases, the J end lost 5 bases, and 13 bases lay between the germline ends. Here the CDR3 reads CASSPDRRHNEQFF. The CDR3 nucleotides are TGTGCCAGCAGCCCCGACAGGCGCCACAATGAGCAGTTCTTC.

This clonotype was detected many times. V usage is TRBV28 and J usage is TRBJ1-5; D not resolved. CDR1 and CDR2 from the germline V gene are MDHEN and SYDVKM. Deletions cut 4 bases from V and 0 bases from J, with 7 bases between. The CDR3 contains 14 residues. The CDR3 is CASSWRYSNQPQHF. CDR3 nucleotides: TGTGCCAGCAGTTGGAGATATAGCAATCAGCCCCAGCATTTT.

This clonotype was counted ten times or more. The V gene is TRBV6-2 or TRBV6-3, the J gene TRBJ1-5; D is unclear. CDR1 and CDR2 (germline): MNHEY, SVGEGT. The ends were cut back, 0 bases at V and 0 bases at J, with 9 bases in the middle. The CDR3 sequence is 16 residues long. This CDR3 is CASSYSSGDSNQPQHF. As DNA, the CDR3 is TGTGCCAGCAGTTACTCGTCCGGGGATAGCAATCAGCCCCAGCATTTT.